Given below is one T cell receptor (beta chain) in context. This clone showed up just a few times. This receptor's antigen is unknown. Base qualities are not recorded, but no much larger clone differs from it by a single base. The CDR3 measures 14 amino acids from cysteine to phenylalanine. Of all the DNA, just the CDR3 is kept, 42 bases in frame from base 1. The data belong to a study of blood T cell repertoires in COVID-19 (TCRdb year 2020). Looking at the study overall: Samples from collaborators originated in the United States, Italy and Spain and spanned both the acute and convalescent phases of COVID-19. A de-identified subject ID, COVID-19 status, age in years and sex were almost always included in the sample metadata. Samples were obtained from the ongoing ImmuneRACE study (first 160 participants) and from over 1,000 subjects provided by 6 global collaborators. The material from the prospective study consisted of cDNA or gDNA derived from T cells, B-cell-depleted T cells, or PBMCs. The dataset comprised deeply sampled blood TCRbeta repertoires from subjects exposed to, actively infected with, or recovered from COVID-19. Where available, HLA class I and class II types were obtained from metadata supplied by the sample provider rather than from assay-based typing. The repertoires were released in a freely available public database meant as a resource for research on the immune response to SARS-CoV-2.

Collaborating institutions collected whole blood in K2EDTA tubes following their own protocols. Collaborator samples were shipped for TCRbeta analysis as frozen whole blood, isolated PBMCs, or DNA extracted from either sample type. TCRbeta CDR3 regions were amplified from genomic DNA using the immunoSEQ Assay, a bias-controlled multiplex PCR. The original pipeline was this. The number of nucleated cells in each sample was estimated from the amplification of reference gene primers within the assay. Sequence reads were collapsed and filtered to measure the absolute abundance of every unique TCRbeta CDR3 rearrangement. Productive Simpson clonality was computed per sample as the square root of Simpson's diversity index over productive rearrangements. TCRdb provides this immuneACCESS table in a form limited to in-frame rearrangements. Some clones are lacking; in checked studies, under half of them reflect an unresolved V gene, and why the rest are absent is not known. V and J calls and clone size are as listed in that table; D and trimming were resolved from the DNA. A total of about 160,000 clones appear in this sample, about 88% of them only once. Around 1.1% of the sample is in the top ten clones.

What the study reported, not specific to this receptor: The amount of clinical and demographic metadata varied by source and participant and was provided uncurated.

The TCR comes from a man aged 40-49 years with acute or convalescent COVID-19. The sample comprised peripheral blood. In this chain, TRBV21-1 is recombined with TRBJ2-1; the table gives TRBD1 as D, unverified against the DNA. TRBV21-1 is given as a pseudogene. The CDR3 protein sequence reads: CASSRPQGAKEQFF. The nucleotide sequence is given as TGTGCCAGCAGCCGACCACAGGGGGCTAAAGAGCAGTTCTTC.